The rows below give T cell receptor beta chains drawn from one sample of a study of cytomegalovirus exposure and HLA in healthy donors. Clones were read by immunoSEQ multiplex PCR, and TCRdb kept only the in-frame ones, dropping some. The sample table sets out about 48,000 clones. The sample taken for sequencing was PBMCs. Source of these receptors: a male donor in good health and CMV-seropositive. Each CDR3 is given with its conserved first and last residue.

V gene | CDR3 protein
TRBV4-3 | CASSQLAGGSYEQYF
TRBV6-5 | CASSSRTGGPGELFF
TRBV11-1 | CASSLWERTEAFF
TRBV11-3 | CASSLGAGAEETQYF
TRBV7-9 | CASSGAGDRGDEQFF
TRBV28 | CASSWGHGLDEQFF
TRBV21-1 | CASSKRDTSNQPQHF
TRBV7-7 | CASSQESLAGELFF
TRBV18 | CASSPVREPYYEQYF
TRBV13 | CASSTAGGPYEQFF
TRBV10-3 | CALTGQEETQYF
TRBV5-6 | CASSLGQGQETQYF
TRBV7-8 | CASSTRPGQNQETQYF
TRBV5-1 | CASSLARSSYEQYF
TRBV28 | CASSSGTHNAIF